This T cell receptor beta chain was sequenced in a study of T cells in localized non-small cell lung cancer. Study observations and caveats: The study found T cell clonality highest in uninvolved adjacent lung, above tumor.

Profiling relied on immunoSEQ multiplex PCR, and the TCRdb table lists in-frame clones only, not all of them. The sample includes 45,000 to 60,000 clones, around 83% seen only once; the top ten take just under 20%. Germline assignment: CDR1 SGHNT and CDR2 YYREEE (reference sequence). This CDR3 is 13 amino acids long. Trimming stripped 4 bases from V and 1 base from J, with 8 bases between. This clone was counted a single time. Its specificity is unknown. This receptor was identified in an older female donor with stage II squamous cell lung carcinoma. The chain uses TRBV5-4 and TRBJ1-2; no firm D call. This material consisted of peripheral blood, taken before any cancer treatment. CDR3: CASSSLVNYGYTF. The CDR3 DNA is TGTGCCAGCAGCAGTCTGGTTAACTATGGCTACACCTTC.